The 10 T cell receptor beta chains given below trace back to one sample, sequenced in a study of blood T cell repertoires in COVID-19. Libraries were prepared by immunoSEQ multiplex PCR; TCRdb keeps only in-frame clonotypes and omits some of them. The table includes 130,000 to 150,000 clones, around 82% detected once. The sequenced material came from peripheral blood. The source is a man aged 60 to 75 with active or convalescent COVID-19.

The gene calls are TRBV4-3 and TRBJ1-5, with 8 bases matching TRBD1. With V trimmed by 0 bases and J by 6 bases, 10 bases remained unmatched. Germline V gene lookup returns CDR1 LGHNA and CDR2 YSLEER. The CDR3 is 17 residues long. The CDR3 DNA reads as TGCGCCAGCAGCCAAGATCCCACCGGGACAGGTCGTCAGCCCCAGCATTTT. Protein sequence: CASSQDPTGTGRQPQHF.

The CDR3 sequence: CASSLGGGRLQETQYF. The CDR3 DNA reads as TGTGCCAGCAGCCTGGGAGGCGGCAGGCTCCAAGAGACCCAGTACTTC. The chain recombines TRBV7-2 with TRBJ2-5; TRBD2 is a possible D gene (6 bases). The CDR3 length is 16 residues. Trimming took off 5 bases at V and 1 base at J, with 17 bases between the two ends. From germline, CDR1 is SGHTA and CDR2 FQGNSA.

The rearrangement joins TRBV7-9 to TRBJ2-4; D is perhaps TRBD1 (6 bases). The CDR3 is made up of 15 amino acids. CDR1 and CDR2 (germline): SEHNR, FQNEAQ (reference sequence). V gave up 5 bases and J gave up 1 base, with 12 bases separating them. In nucleotides, the CDR3 is TGTGCCAGCAGCGCCAGGGGTAACGCCAAAAACATTCAGTACTTC. This translates into CASSARGNAKNIQYF.

This rearrangement joins TRBV14 to TRBJ1-1, with 7 bases matching TRBD1. The germline V gene encodes CDR1 SGHDN and CDR2 FVKESK. The J segment lost 5 bases and the V segment lost 3 bases, leaving 6 bases of the junction unmatched. The CDR3 spans 14 residues. The CDR3 coding sequence is TGTGCCAGCAGCCAGGGGACAGTGGGGACTGAAGCTTTCTTT. As protein: CASSQGTVGTEAFF.

V gene TRBV6-6 combines with J gene TRBJ1-2; no firm D call. The CDR3 runs to 12 residues. The V and J ends lost 6 bases and 8 bases respectively, with 13 bases between them. CDR1 is MNHNY and CDR2 is SVGAGI in the germline V gene (reference sequence). The CDR3 DNA reads as TGTGCCAGCAGCCCTCCACAGTGGGGCTACACCTTC. As protein: CASSPPQWGYTF.

The J gene is TRBJ1-2, the V gene TRBV6-5, with TRBD1 matching over 7 bases. The CDR3 loop spans 12 amino acids. V lost 7 bases, J lost 2 bases, and 1 base stayed unmatched. Looked up from germline, CDR1 is MNHEY and CDR2 is SVGAGI. The CDR3 sequence is CASKTGNYGYTF. The DNA of the CDR3 is TGTGCCAGCAAGACAGGGAACTATGGCTACACCTTC.

The chain carries TRBV5-1 and TRBJ1-1, with 7 bases lining up with TRBD1. V dropped 3 bases and J dropped 7; count of bases not matched to a gene: 6. Germline CDR1 and CDR2: SGHRS and YFSETQ. CDR3 length: 13 residues. The CDR3 DNA reads as TGCGCCAGCAGCTACTGGACAGGCGATGAAGCTTTCTTT. Protein product: CASSYWTGDEAFF.

V gene TRBV19 combines with J gene TRBJ1-5; D is unresolved. The CDR3 length is 15 residues. The germline V gene encodes CDR1 LNHDA and CDR2 SQIVND (reference sequence). V was pared by 1 base and J by 2 bases, with 9 bases between. This chain's CDR3 is CASSIGGRGNQPQHF. The CDR3 nucleotides are TGTGCCAGTAGTATAGGTGGGAGGGGCAATCAGCCCCAGCATTTT.

There are a few counts of this clone. The chain has TRBV18 and TRBJ1-5; no firm D call. The V gene lost 3 bases and the J gene lost 3 bases, with 24 bases spanning the gap. This CDR3 is 19 amino acids long. Germline lookup yields CDR1 KGHSH and CDR2 LQKENI. The CDR3 DNA sequence: TGTGCCAGCTCACCCTTGGACTGGATCCATGAGGTCTTCAATCAGCCCCAGCATTTT. Encoded protein: CASSPLDWIHEVFNQPQHF.

The chain uses TRBV30 and TRBJ2-2; 10 positions agree with TRBD1. Germline V lookup: CDR1 GTSNPN, CDR2 SVGIG (reference sequence). Trimming removed 4 bases from V and 3 bases from J; junction bases left unmatched: 17. The CDR3 is 19 residues long. The CDR3 DNA reads as TGTGCCTGGAAGATGGGTCGGGACAGGGGAAGGAGGTACACCGGGGAGCTGTTTTTT. Translation: CAWKMGRDRGRRYTGELFF.